The subject of this entry is one T cell receptor beta chain. Its antigen is currently not known. Per-nucleotide qualities are absent, and no much larger clonotype sits a single base away. The data are from a study of control samples from healthy donors and cancer patients (dated by TCRdb to the early 2020s). Library preparation employed the immunoSEQ multiplex PCR assay. Not all clones reach the TCRdb copy of this immuneACCESS table, which keeps in-frame sequences only. Checked studies attribute under half of the gap to unresolved V genes and leave the rest unexplained. In all, the sample holds 150,000 to 170,000 clones, and just under 95% of those were seen once. The ten largest clonotypes hold approximately 5.7% of the sample. The CDR3 starts with the cysteine, ends with the phenylalanine, and has 13 residues. Only the CDR3 portion is preserved as DNA: 39 bases, with reading frame beginning at the first base. As encoded in the germline V gene, CDR1 is SQVTM while CDR2 is ANQGSEA. V lost 4 bases and J lost 3 bases, and the count of bases not matched to a germline gene is 4.

Sequenced: blood. This receptor was identified in a man aged 40-49 years in good health. The V gene is TRBV29-1 and the J gene is TRBJ2-7, and TRBD1 aligns with 9 junction nucleotides. In nucleotide form, the sequence is TGCAGCGTTGTGGGACAGGGAGACTACGAGCAGTACTTC. It codes for CSVVGQGDYEQYF.